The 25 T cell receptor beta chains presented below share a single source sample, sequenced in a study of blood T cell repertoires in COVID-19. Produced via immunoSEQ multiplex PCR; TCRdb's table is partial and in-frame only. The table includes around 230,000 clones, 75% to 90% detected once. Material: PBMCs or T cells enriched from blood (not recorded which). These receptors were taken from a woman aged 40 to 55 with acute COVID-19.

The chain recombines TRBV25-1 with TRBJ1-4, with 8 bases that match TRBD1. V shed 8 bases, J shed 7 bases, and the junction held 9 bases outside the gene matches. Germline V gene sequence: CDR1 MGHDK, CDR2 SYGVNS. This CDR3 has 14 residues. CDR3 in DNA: TGTGCCAGCGGGGCAGCAGGGGGCGGTGAAAAACTGTTTTTT. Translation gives CASGAAGGGEKLFF.

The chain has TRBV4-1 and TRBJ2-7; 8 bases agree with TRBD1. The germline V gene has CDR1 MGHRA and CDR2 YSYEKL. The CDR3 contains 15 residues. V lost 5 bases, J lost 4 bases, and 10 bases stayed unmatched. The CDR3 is CASSLIPDREYEQYF. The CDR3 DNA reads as TGCGCCAGCAGCTTGATCCCGGACAGGGAGTACGAGCAGTACTTC.

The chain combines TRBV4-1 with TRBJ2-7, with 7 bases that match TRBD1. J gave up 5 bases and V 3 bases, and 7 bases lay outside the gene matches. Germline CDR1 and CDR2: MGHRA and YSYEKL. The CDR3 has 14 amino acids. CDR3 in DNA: TGCGCCAGCAGCCAGCCGGGACAGAAAGACGAGCAGTACTTC. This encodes CASSQPGQKDEQYF.

DNA for the CDR3: TGTGCCAGCTCACCATCGAAGGGGGACGTCTCTGGGGCCAACGTCCTGACTTTC. Encoded protein: CASSPSKGDVSGANVLTF. V gene TRBV18 combines with J gene TRBJ2-6; tentative D call: TRBD1 (6 bases). The CDR3 runs 18 residues. Germline V gene lookup returns CDR1 KGHSH and CDR2 LQKENI. V was cut by 2 bases and J by 0 bases, with 14 bases left in between.

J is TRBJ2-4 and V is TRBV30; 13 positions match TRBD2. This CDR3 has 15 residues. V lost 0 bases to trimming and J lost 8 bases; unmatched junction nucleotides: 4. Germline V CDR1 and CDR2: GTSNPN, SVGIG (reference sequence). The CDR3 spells CAWSVKLAGGYIQYF. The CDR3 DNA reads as TGTGCCTGGAGTGTAAAACTAGCGGGGGGGTACATTCAGTACTTC. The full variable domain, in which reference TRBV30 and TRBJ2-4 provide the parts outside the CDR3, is SQTIHQWPATLVQPVGSPLSLECTVEGTSNPNLYWYRQAAGRGLQLLFYSVGIGQISSEVPQNLSASRPQDRQFILSSKKLLLSDSGFYLCAWSVKLAGGYIQYFGAGTRLSVL.

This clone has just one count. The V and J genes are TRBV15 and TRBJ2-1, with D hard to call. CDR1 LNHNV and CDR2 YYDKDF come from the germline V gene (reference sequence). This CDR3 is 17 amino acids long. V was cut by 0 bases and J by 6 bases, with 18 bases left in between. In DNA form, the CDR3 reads TGTGCCACCAGCAGAGATCTGGTTAGCTCTCTGCGCAATGAGCAGTTCTTC. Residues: CATSRDLVSSLRNEQFF.

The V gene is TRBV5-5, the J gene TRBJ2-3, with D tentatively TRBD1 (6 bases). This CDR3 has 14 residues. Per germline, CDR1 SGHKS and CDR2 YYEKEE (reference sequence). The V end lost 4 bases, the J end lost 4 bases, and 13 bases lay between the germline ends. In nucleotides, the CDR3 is TGTGCCAGCAGCGTGGCAGGGGTCCCAGATACGCAGTATTTT. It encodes CASSVAGVPDTQYF.

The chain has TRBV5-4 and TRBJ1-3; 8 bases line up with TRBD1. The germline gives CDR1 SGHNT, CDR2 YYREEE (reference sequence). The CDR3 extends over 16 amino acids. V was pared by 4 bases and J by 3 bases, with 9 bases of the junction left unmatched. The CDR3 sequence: CASSLRGQGVGNTIYF. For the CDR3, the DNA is TGTGCCAGCAGCCTACGAGGACAGGGCGTTGGAAACACCATATATTTT.

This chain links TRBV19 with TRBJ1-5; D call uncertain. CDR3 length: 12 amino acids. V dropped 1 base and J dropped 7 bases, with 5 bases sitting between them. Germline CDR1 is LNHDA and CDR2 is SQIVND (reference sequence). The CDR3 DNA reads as TGTGCCAGTAGTATAGGGGCCCAGCCCCAGCATTTT. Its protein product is CASSIGAQPQHF.

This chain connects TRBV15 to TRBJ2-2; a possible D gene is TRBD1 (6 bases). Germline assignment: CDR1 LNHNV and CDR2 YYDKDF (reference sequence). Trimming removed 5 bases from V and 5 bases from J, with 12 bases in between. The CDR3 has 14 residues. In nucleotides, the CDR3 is TGTGCCACCAGCGGATCCAGGGGAACCGGGGAGCTGTTTTTT. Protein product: CATSGSRGTGELFF.

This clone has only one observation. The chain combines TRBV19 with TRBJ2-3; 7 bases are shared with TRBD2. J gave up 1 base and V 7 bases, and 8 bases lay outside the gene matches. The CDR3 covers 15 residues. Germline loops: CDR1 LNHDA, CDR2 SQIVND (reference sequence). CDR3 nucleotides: TGTGCCAGTACCCCATGGGGGGGAGGCACAGATACGCAGTATTTT. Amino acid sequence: CASTPWGGGTDTQYF. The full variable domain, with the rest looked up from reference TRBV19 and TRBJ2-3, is DGGITQSPKYLFRKEGQNVTLSCEQNLNHDAMYWYRQDPGQGLRLIYYSQIVNDFQKGDIAEGYSVSREKKESFPLTVTSAQKNPTAFYLCASTPWGGGTDTQYFGPGTRLTVL.

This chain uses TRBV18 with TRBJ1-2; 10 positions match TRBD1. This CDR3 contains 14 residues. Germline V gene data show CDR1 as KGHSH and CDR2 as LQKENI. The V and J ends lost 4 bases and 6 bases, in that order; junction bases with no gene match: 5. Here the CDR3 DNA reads TGTGCCAGCTCACGCGACAGGGGGCACAATGGCTACACCTTC. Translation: CASSRDRGHNGYTF.

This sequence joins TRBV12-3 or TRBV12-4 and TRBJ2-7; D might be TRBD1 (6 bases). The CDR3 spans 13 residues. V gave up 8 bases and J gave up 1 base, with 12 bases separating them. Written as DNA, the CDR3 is TGTGCCAGCTGTATCGGACAGTCCTACGAGCAGTACTTC. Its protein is CASCIGQSYEQYF.

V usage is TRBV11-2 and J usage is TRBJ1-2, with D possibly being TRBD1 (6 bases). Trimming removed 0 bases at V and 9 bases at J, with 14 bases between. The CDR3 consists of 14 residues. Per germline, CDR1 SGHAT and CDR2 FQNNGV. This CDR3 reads CASSLDSAGDSYTF. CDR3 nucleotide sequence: TGTGCCAGCAGCTTAGATTCGGCAGGGGATAGCTACACCTTC.

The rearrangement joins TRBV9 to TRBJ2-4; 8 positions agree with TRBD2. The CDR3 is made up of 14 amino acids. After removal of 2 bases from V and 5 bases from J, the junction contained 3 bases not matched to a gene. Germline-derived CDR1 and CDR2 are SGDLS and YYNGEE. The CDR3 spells CASSVGAGENIQYF. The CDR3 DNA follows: TGTGCCAGCAGCGTTGGAGCGGGGGAAAACATTCAGTACTTC.

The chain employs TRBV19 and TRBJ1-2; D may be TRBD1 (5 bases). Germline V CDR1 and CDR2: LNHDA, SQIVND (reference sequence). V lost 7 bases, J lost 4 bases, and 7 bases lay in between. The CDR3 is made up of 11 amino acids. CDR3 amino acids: CASIGVYGYTF. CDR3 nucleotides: TGTGCCAGTATAGGGGTCTATGGCTACACCTTC.

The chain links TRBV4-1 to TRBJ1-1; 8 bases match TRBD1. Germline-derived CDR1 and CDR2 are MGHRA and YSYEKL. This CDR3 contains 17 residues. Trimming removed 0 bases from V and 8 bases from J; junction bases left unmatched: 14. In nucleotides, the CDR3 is TGCGCCAGCAGCCAAGATCTGGCAGTCACGGGGACAGGCGAAGCTTTCTTT. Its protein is CASSQDLAVTGTGEAFF.

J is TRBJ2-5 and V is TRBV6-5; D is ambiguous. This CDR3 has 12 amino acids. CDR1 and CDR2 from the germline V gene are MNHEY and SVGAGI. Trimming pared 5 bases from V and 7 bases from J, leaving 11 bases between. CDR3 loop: CASSPPEATQYF. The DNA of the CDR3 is TGTGCCAGCAGTCCCCCCGAGGCGACCCAGTACTTC.

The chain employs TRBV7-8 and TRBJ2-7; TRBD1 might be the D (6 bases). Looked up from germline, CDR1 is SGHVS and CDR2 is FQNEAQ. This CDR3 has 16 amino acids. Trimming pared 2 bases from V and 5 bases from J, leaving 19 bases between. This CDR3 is CASSLYSGADSNEQYV. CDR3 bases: TGTGCCAGCAGCTTATACTCAGGGGCAGACAGTAACGAGCAGTACGTC.

CDR3: CASSQDMRSTLVDNEKLFF. The DNA for the CDR3 is TGTGCCAGCAGCCAAGATATGAGGAGTACGCTCGTAGATAATGAAAAACTGTTTTTT. The gene calls are TRBV3-1 (or the pseudogene TRBV3-2) and TRBJ1-4; D ambiguous. Trimming took off 0 bases at V and 4 bases at J, with 21 bases between the two ends. The V gene's germline CDR1 is LGHDT and CDR2 YNNKEL (reference sequence). The CDR3 is 19 residues long.

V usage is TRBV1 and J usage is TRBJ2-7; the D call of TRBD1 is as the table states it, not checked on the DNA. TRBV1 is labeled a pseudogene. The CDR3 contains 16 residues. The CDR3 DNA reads TGCACCAGCAGCCACTTGCAGGGGGTAGCGGAATACGAGCAGTACTTC. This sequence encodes CTSSHLQGVAEYEQYF.

CDR3 amino acids: CASSPGQYRETQYF. In DNA form, the CDR3 reads TGCGCCAGCAGCCCCGGACAGTATCGAGAGACCCAGTACTTC. The chain uses TRBV5-1 and TRBJ2-5, with D possibly being TRBD1 (6 bases). The CDR3 extends over 14 amino acids. Trimming removed 4 bases at V and 4 bases at J, with 14 bases between. Per the germline V gene, CDR1 is SGHRS and CDR2 is YFSETQ.

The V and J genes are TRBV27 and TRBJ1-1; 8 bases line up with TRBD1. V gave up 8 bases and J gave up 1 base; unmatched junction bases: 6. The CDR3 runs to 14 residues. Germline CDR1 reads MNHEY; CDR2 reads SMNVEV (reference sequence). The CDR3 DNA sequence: TGTGCCAGCCTAAGAGGACAGGGGAACACTGAAGCTTTCTTT. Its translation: CASLRGQGNTEAFF.

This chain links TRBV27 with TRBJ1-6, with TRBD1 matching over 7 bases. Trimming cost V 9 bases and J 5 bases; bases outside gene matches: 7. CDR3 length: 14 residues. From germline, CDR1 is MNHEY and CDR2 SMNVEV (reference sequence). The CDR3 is CASTTGFNNSPLHF. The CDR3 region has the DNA TGTGCCAGTACGACAGGGTTCAATAATTCACCCCTCCACTTT.

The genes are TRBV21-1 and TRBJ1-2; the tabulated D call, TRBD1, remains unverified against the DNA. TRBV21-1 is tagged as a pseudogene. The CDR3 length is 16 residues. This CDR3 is CASRSWGPLSNYGYTF. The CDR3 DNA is TGTGCCAGCAGATCTTGGGGGCCGCTCTCGAACTATGGCTACACCTTC.